The 28 T cell receptor beta chains presented below share a single source sample, sequenced in a study of identical twins (dated by TCRdb to 2016 to 2017). Library method: 5' RACE. The data were produced on an Illumina HiSeq 2000. TCRdb cleaned the public reads at Q25 with fastp, built clones with MiXCR and kept in-frame beta chains. Rows are unified per CDR3 protein, each entry keeping the most common DNA and genes. This sample gives more than 600,000 distinct CDR3 sequences in total; approximately 18% of them show up just once. In total, the top ten clones hold under 15% of the sample. The sample also formed part of further work on T cells expressing NK-cell markers.

The sample taken for sequencing was PBMCs. The receptors were sampled from a young woman in good health.

This clonotype was observed a few times. The rearrangement links TRBV6-1 to TRBJ2-5; 7 nucleotides align to TRBD2. From germline, CDR1 is MNHNS and CDR2 SASEGT. The J segment lost 1 base and the V segment lost 7 bases, leaving 9 bases of the junction unmatched. This CDR3 has 15 residues. The chain's CDR3 is CASTMGRGFQETQYF. The CDR3 DNA reads as TGTGCCAGCACCATGGGGAGGGGATTCCAAGAGACCCAGTACTTC.

This clonotype appeared a few times. The chain carries TRBV10-2 and TRBJ2-7; no reliable D call. The CDR3 covers 12 residues. Trimming stripped 5 bases from V and 1 base from J, with 6 bases between. Per germline, CDR1 WSHSY and CDR2 SAAADI. The CDR3 protein is CASSPWSYEQYF. CDR3 DNA: TGCGCCAGCAGTCCCTGGTCCTACGAGCAGTACTTC.

This clonotype was recorded a few times. The rearrangement links TRBV12-3 or TRBV12-4 to TRBJ2-7; the D gene is possibly TRBD1 (7 bases). Trimming took off 4 bases at V and 0 bases at J, with 13 bases between the two ends. The CDR3 length is 15 residues. The DNA for the CDR3 is TGTGCCAGCAGTTCGGGCAGGGGGGACTCCTACGAGCAGTACTTC. Translating it yields CASSSGRGDSYEQYF.

This chain connects TRBV6-1 to TRBJ2-7, with 7 bases that match TRBD1. This CDR3 is 14 amino acids long. The J segment lost 7 bases and the V segment lost 3 bases, leaving 9 bases of the junction unmatched. Looked up from germline, CDR1 is MNHNS and CDR2 is SASEGT. The DNA for the CDR3 is TGTGCCAGCAGTGAGCAACAGGGGTTAGGGGAGCAGTACTTC. It specifies CASSEQQGLGEQYF.

The V gene is TRBV6-1, the J gene TRBJ2-7; the D gene is possibly TRBD1 (5 bases). The CDR3 length is 13 residues. Germline CDR1 and CDR2: MNHNS and SASEGT. V gave up 2 bases and J gave up 6 bases, with 11 bases separating them. The CDR3 coding sequence is TGTGCCAGCAGTGAAAAAGGGGTAAGCGAGCAGTACTTC. This encodes CASSEKGVSEQYF.

V is TRBV5-1 and J is TRBJ2-3, with D perhaps matching TRBD1 or TRBD2 (6 bases each). Trimming removed 1 base at V and 0 bases at J, with 15 bases between. CDR1 is SGHRS and CDR2 is YFSETQ in the germline V gene. The CDR3 runs 17 residues. CDR3 bases: TGCGCCAGCAGCTTGAGGGGGGACATGACGAGCACAGATACGCAGTATTTT. Translation: CASSLRGDMTSTDTQYF.

This clonotype was detected a few times. The rearrangement joins TRBV3-1 to TRBJ2-1; D is uncertain. Trimming removed 1 base from V and 8 bases from J, with 6 bases in between. The CDR3 totals 12 residues. Germline V lookup: CDR1 LGHDT, CDR2 YNNKEL (reference sequence). CDR3 bases: TGTGCCAGCAGCCAAGTCGACCATGAGCAGTTCTTC. It codes for CASSQVDHEQFF.

V gene TRBV15 combines with J gene TRBJ2-2; D gene uncertain. Trimming cost V 8 bases and J 7 bases, with 8 bases left between them. The CDR3 runs to 11 residues. Germline assignment: CDR1 LNHNV and CDR2 YYDKDF (reference sequence). The CDR3 DNA sequence: TGTGCCACCGGTTTGGTCGGGGAGCTGTTTTTT. It encodes CATGLVGELFF.

The table lists this clonotype with a few counts. This sequence joins TRBV7-6 and TRBJ1-1; 7 nucleotides match TRBD1. The CDR3 runs to 15 residues. Germline-derived CDR1 and CDR2 are SGHVS and FNYEAQ. Trimming at V came to 5 bases and at J to 2 bases, leaving 8 bases not matched to a gene. The CDR3 region has the DNA TGTGCCAGCAGCACTATACCAGGGGGTAACACTGAAGCTTTCTTT. Translating it yields CASSTIPGGNTEAFF.

Only a few counts were recorded for this clonotype. The CDR3 coding sequence is TGCAGTGCTAGTACAGGGAACACTGAAGCTTTCTTT. This gives the protein CSASTGNTEAFF. This chain links TRBV20-1 with TRBJ1-1, with D possibly being TRBD1 (5 bases). The CDR3 is 12 amino acids. With 3 bases removed from V and 1 base from J, the gap between germline ends came to 6 bases. Per germline, CDR1 DFQATT and CDR2 SNEGSKA (reference sequence).

This clonotype was observed many times. The V call is TRBV3-1, the J call TRBJ2-1; D possibly uses TRBD1 or TRBD2 (6 bases each). V lost 4 bases and J lost 7, with 8 bases in between. The CDR3 runs to 12 residues. Germline CDR1 reads LGHDT; CDR2 reads YNNKEL (reference sequence). The CDR3 loop reads CASSRGANEQFF. The CDR3 DNA follows: TGTGCCAGCAGCCGGGGGGCTAATGAGCAGTTCTTC.

V is TRBV12-3 or TRBV12-4 and J is TRBJ2-7; 9 nucleotides line up with TRBD1. The CDR3 is 15 amino acids. Trimming removed 8 bases from V and 2 bases from J; junction bases left unmatched: 10. The CDR3 DNA reads TGTGCCAGCTCTGAAAGGGGACAGGGACCCTACGAGCAGTACTTC. Translating gives CASSERGQGPYEQYF.

This clonotype was counted a few times. The gene calls are TRBV12-3 or TRBV12-4 and TRBJ2-5; no clear D. CDR3 length equals 15 residues. Trimming removed 8 bases from V and 5 bases from J, with 21 bases in between. The CDR3 bases are TGTGCCAGCCAGGAAAGTCTTGCTAAGGTGGAGACCCAGTACTTC. The encoded protein is CASQESLAKVETQYF.

This clonotype was detected a few times. The chain couples TRBV7-9 to TRBJ2-3, with TRBD2 matching over 9 bases. V was clipped by 10 bases and J by 5 bases; unmatched bases: 4. The CDR3 contains 12 residues. From germline, CDR1 is SEHNR and CDR2 FQNEAQ (reference sequence). CDR3 region: CATSGNKDTQYF. The CDR3 nucleotides read TGTGCCACTAGCGGGAATAAAGATACGCAGTATTTT.

The V and J genes are TRBV5-5 and TRBJ2-7, with D possibly matching TRBD2 (7 bases). The length of the CDR3 is 16 residues. The V end was cut by 0 bases, the J end by 3 bases, with 16 bases between. The germline V gene encodes CDR1 SGHKS and CDR2 YYEKEE (reference sequence). For the CDR3, the DNA is TGTGCCAGCAGCTTGGCCAGGGGAGGGTTAAACTACGAGCAGTACTTC. Its translation is CASSLARGGLNYEQYF.

This clonotype occurred a few times. One end of the junction is discordant with germline, which a read error may explain. J is TRBJ2-7 and V is TRBV7-9; tentatively, D is TRBD1 (6 bases). This CDR3 has 12 amino acids. Germline CDR1 reads SEHNR; CDR2 reads FQNEAQ (reference sequence). This chain's CDR3 is CASSSIGGRWGF. The CDR3 bases are TGTGCCAGCAGTTCAATAGGGGGTCGTTGGGGATTC.

This chain links TRBV7-2 with TRBJ2-7; 7 nucleotides align to TRBD2. CDR3 length: 13 amino acids. The V segment lost 5 bases and the J segment 4 bases; nucleotides outside the gene matches: 5. Germline assignment: CDR1 SGHTA and CDR2 FQGNSA. For the CDR3, the DNA is TGTGCCAGCAGCGAGGGCGGGAGTTACGAGCAGTACTTC. Protein sequence: CASSEGGSYEQYF.

The gene calls are TRBV12-3 or TRBV12-4 and TRBJ2-5; D gene ambiguous. V was shortened by 8 bases and J by 0 bases, with 13 bases between the two germline ends. The CDR3 runs to 14 residues. DNA of the CDR3: TGTGCCAGCGTAAAGGACCTCCACCAAGAGACCCAGTACTTC. Translated, it gives CASVKDLHQETQYF.

In this sample, this clonotype turned up many times. This chain connects TRBV12-3 or TRBV12-4 to TRBJ2-7; D gene unclear. The CDR3 contains 12 residues. V was shortened by 0 bases and J by 7 bases, with 7 bases between the two germline ends. CDR3 protein: CASSLASGEQYF. The CDR3 DNA reads as TGTGCCAGCAGTTTAGCCTCTGGTGAGCAGTACTTC.

This clonotype was counted a few times. V is TRBV11-2 and J is TRBJ2-7; TRBD1 matches at 8 bases. The germline gives CDR1 SGHAT, CDR2 FQNNGV. Losses at the gene ends were 5 bases for V and 1 base for J; bases not matched to a gene: 4. The CDR3 runs 14 residues. CDR3: CASSGQGPSYEQYF. CDR3 in DNA: TGTGCCAGCAGCGGACAGGGACCTTCCTACGAGCAGTACTTC.

The rearrangement uses TRBV7-9 and TRBJ2-3; 8 nucleotides agree with TRBD2. V gave up 2 bases and J gave up 4 bases; unmatched junction bases: 8. This CDR3 region has 16 residues. Germline assignment: CDR1 SEHNR and CDR2 FQNEAQ (reference sequence). In DNA form, the CDR3 reads TGTGCCAGCAGCTTACCCCTTAGCGGGGCCTCAGATACGCAGTATTTT. It translates to CASSLPLSGASDTQYF.

This clonotype has just a few counts. The chain employs TRBV20-1 and TRBJ1-4, with D perhaps TRBD1 (6 bases). Trimming pared 6 bases from V and 6 bases from J, leaving 14 bases between. This CDR3 has 13 amino acids. The germline V gene encodes CDR1 DFQATT and CDR2 SNEGSKA (reference sequence). The CDR3 nucleotides are TGCAGTGCCCCACGGGCAGGGGATGAAAAACTGTTTTTT. It yields the protein CSAPRAGDEKLFF.

V is TRBV11-2 and J is TRBJ2-1; the D is unclear. This CDR3 has 14 amino acids. Looked up from germline, CDR1 is SGHAT and CDR2 is FQNNGV. V was clipped by 5 bases and J by 7 bases, with 15 bases between them. CDR3 sequence: CASSISPLVNEQFF. The CDR3 coding sequence is TGTGCCAGCAGCATTTCCCCTCTTGTGAATGAGCAGTTCTTC.

This clonotype has only a few counts. J is TRBJ2-3 and V is TRBV6-5; 8 bases agree with TRBD2. V shed 0 bases, J shed 5 bases, and the junction held 10 bases outside the gene matches. Looked up from germline, CDR1 is MNHEY and CDR2 is SVGAGI. The length of the CDR3 is 17 residues. This CDR3 is CASSYSTTGGPKDTQYF. Here the CDR3 DNA reads TGTGCCAGCAGTTACTCGACAACGGGGGGGCCTAAAGATACGCAGTATTTT.

This clonotype was recorded a few times. This sequence joins TRBV18 and TRBJ2-7, with D perhaps matching TRBD1 (5 bases). The CDR3 is 16 residues long. Deletions cut 3 bases from V and 1 base from J, with 16 bases between. Germline loops: CDR1 KGHSH, CDR2 LQKENI. As DNA, the CDR3 is TGTGCCAGCTCACCGACCCACCAGGGCGTATCCTACGAGCAGTACTTC. Its protein product is CASSPTHQGVSYEQYF.

In its sample, this clonotype was seen many times. The rearrangement joins TRBV5-1 to TRBJ2-1; perhaps TRBD1 as D (5 bases). The germline V gene has CDR1 SGHRS and CDR2 YFSETQ. Trimming pared 4 bases from V and 0 bases from J, leaving 11 bases between. CDR3 length: 15 amino acids. The CDR3 here is CASSPQGTSYNEQFF. The CDR3 DNA reads as TGCGCCAGCAGCCCCCAGGGTACCTCCTACAATGAGCAGTTCTTC.

This clonotype was detected only a few times. V is TRBV5-1 and J is TRBJ2-7; 7 bases are shared with TRBD1. The germline CDR1 and CDR2 sequences are SGHRS and YFSETQ. The CDR3 is 15 amino acids. Unmatched junction bases numbered 13, after V lost 0 bases and J lost 10 bases. The DNA for the CDR3 is TGCGCCAGCAGCTTGGCCGCGGACAGGTCGCAAACTCAGTACTTC. Translation: CASSLAADRSQTQYF.

The V gene is TRBV20-1, the J gene TRBJ2-1; tentative D call: TRBD2 (5 bases). Trimming removed 7 bases at V and 3 bases at J, with 16 bases between. This CDR3 spans 14 amino acids. Germline V gene lookup returns CDR1 DFQATT and CDR2 SNEGSKA (reference sequence). CDR3 amino acids: CSGKGTRVYNEQFF. CDR3 nucleotide sequence: TGCAGTGGGAAGGGAACTAGGGTCTACAATGAGCAGTTCTTC.